This T cell receptor (beta chain) was recovered during a study of T cells after yellow fever vaccination. V was shortened by 2 bases and J by 3 bases, with 10 bases between the two germline ends. The CDR3 is made up of 14 amino acids. Germline values: CDR1 MNHEY, CDR2 SVGEGT. TCRdb re-derived calls from the 5' RACE reads in MiXCR, one entry per CDR3 protein. This table has 500,000 to 700,000 distinct CDR3 sequences, roughly 19% appearing once. A few counts support this clonotype. The source material was PBMCs, sampled 15 days after the yellow fever booster vaccination. The rearrangement uses TRBV6-2 or TRBV6-3 and TRBJ1-1; a possible D gene is TRBD1 (5 bases). The clonotype was recovered from a man in his thirties or forties who received the YFV17D yellow fever vaccine. The CDR3 DNA reads as TGTGCCAGCAGTTACACCTCGGGGCACACTGAAGCTTTCTTT. Translating it yields CASSYTSGHTEAFF.